This T cell receptor (beta chain) is drawn from a study of CD8+CD57+ T cells in acquired aplastic anemia. Study-level information: Isolated CD4+ and CD8+ cells, once sorted, yielded DNA averaging roughly 3 ug. The study, taken as a whole, reports: Between patients and controls, around 30 CD8+ CDR3 sequences were found in common.

The TCR beta profiling, which covered VDJ combination and CDR3 sequence, was carried out using genomic DNA as the template. TCRdb reprocessed the reads via MiXCR and lists one record per CDR3 protein. The data show about 170,000 distinct CDR3 sequences, with more than 45% seen just once and more than 0.95% held by the top ten. As for this clonotype: Its antigen is unknown.

With 5 bases removed from V and 3 bases from J, the gap between germline ends came to 10 bases. This CDR3 region has 13 residues. CD8+CD57+ cell expansion had been shown by flow cytometry in patients chosen for sequencing. Every patient was diagnosed with severe acquired aplastic anemia. The TCR sequence derives from a human donor with aplastic anemia. The chain couples TRBV12-3 or TRBV12-4 to TRBJ2-5; tentative D call: TRBD1 (6 bases). The specimen was sorted CD4+, CD8+, or CD8+CD57+ T cells (not recorded which) from PBMCs. The CDR3: CASSHGQKETQYF. DNA for the CDR3: TGTGCCAGCAGTCACGGACAGAAAGAGACCCAGTACTTC.